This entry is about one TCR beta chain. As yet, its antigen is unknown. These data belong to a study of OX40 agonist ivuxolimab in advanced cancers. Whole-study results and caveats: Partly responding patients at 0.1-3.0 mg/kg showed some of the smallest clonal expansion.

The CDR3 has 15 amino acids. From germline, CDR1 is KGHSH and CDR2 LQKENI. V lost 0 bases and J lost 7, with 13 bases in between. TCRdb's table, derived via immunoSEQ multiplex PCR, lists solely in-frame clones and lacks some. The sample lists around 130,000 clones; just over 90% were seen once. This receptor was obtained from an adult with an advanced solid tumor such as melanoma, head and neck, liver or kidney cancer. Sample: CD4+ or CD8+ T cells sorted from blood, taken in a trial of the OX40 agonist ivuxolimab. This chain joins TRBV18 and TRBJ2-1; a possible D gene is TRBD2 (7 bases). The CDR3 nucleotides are TGTGCCAGCTCACCACCGGGGGGGGCGCGTAATGAGCAGTTCTTC. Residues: CASSPPGGARNEQFF.